The 19 T cell receptor beta chains below were found in one sample sequenced in a study of CD8 T cells in Susac syndrome. About 0.5 to 1 ug RNA was reverse transcribed with random hexamers. Using its own MiXCR run on the immunoSEQ multiplex PCR reads, TCRdb lists one record per CDR3 protein. The sample has more than 85,000 distinct CDR3 sequences, roughly 94% seen once; the top ten hold about 0.28%. Sequencing used CD4+ T cells from PBMCs. Receptors originate from a human donor with Susac syndrome.

The chain's CDR3 is CASSLPGSYNEQFF. The CDR3 nucleotides read TGTGCCAGCAGCTTGCCGGGTTCCTACAATGAGCAGTTCTTC. This chain connects TRBV5-6 to TRBJ2-1; D ambiguous. Germline V gene sequence: CDR1 SGHDT, CDR2 YYEEEE. The CDR3 length is 14 residues. V was clipped by 1 base and J by 1 base, with 6 bases between them.

The chain carries TRBV7-7 and TRBJ2-6; unclear D gene. The CDR3 consists of 15 residues. The germline CDR1 and CDR2 sequences are SSHAT and FNYEAQ (reference sequence). Trimming took off 5 bases at V and 4 bases at J, with 12 bases between the two ends. The CDR3 DNA reads as TGTGCCAGCAGCCCGGGCAGGCCAGGGGCCAACGTCCTGACTTTC. Translated: CASSPGRPGANVLTF. The full variable domain, with the rest looked up from reference TRBV7-7 and TRBJ2-6, is GAGVSQSPRYKVTKRGQDVTLRCDPISSHATLYWYQQALGQGPEFLTYFNYEAQPDKSGLPSDRFSAERPEGSISTLTIQRTEQRDSAMYRCASSPGRPGANVLTFGAGSRLTVL.

V usage is TRBV6-1 and J usage is TRBJ2-1; 9 bases fit TRBD1. The CDR3 loop spans 17 amino acids. CDR1 is MNHNS, CDR2 SASEGT, per germline. V trimming: 5 bases; J trimming: 7 bases; junction bases outside the gene matches: 15. The CDR3: CASSLNSWDRATNEQFF. CDR3 in DNA: TGTGCCAGCAGTCTCAATTCATGGGACAGGGCAACAAATGAGCAGTTCTTC.

The chain has TRBV5-1 and TRBJ2-5, with 7 bases lining up with TRBD2. The ends lost 4 bases at V and 2 bases at J; junction bases unmatched: 8. Germline V gene sequence: CDR1 SGHRS, CDR2 YFSETQ. This CDR3 comprises 15 residues. CDR3 sequence reads: CASSVGGTPQETQYF. For the CDR3, the DNA is TGCGCCAGCAGCGTGGGGGGGACCCCTCAAGAGACCCAGTACTTC.

V and J are TRBV2 and TRBJ2-7, with TRBD1 matching over 8 bases. Germline loops: CDR1 SNHLY, CDR2 FYNNEI. The V segment lost 10 bases and the J segment 4 bases; nucleotides outside the gene matches: 6. CDR3 length: 12 amino acids. DNA for the CDR3: TGTGCCACTGGACAGGGAAGGTACGAGCAGTACTTC. It yields the protein CATGQGRYEQYF.

V is TRBV4-1 and J is TRBJ1-6; perhaps TRBD1 as D (6 bases). From germline, CDR1 is MGHRA and CDR2 YSYEKL. The V end lost 0 bases, the J end lost 11 bases, and 14 bases lay between the germline ends. The CDR3 loop spans 15 amino acids. The CDR3: CASSQDLQGGTPLHF. In DNA, the CDR3 is TGCGCCAGCAGCCAAGATCTACAGGGAGGGACACCCCTCCACTTT.

The genes are TRBV6-1 and TRBJ2-6; possibly TRBD2 for D (6 bases). The germline CDR1 and CDR2 sequences are MNHNS and SASEGT. The germline V and J ends were trimmed by 3 bases and 0 bases, with 12 bases remaining between them. This CDR3 region has 17 residues. As DNA, the CDR3 is TGTGCCAGCAGTGACGCGTTGGGGGGCTCTGGGGCCAACGTCCTGACTTTC. It specifies CASSDALGGSGANVLTF.

CDR3 in DNA: TGTGCCAGCAGACGTCCGGGACAGGGTATCACCGGGGAGCTGTTTTTT. Amino acids: CASRRPGQGITGELFF. The genes are TRBV11-2 and TRBJ2-2; 9 bases fit TRBD1. After removal of 6 bases from V and 4 bases from J, the junction contained 9 bases not matched to a gene. CDR1 is SGHAT and CDR2 is FQNNGV in the germline V gene. There are 16 residues in the CDR3.

V gene TRBV28 combines with J gene TRBJ2-5; 7 nucleotides match TRBD1. Germline loops: CDR1 MDHEN, CDR2 SYDVKM. V dropped 5 bases and J dropped 4; count of bases not matched to a gene: 7. The CDR3 totals 14 residues. The CDR3 protein is CASSGAGGRETQYF. Written as DNA, the CDR3 is TGTGCCAGCAGTGGTGCAGGGGGTCGAGAGACCCAGTACTTC.

In this sample, this clonotype turned up once. The rearrangement uses TRBV29-1 and TRBJ2-3; 13 positions match TRBD2. Unmatched junction bases numbered 1, after V lost 6 bases and J lost 1 base. The CDR3 is 14 amino acids. In germline, CDR1 is SQVTM, CDR2 ANQGSEA. CDR3 protein: CSVGTSGGTDTQYF. The CDR3, as DNA: TGCAGCGTCGGGACTAGCGGGGGCACAGATACGCAGTATTTT.

The chain recombines TRBV9 with TRBJ2-3; D remains unclear. Germline values: CDR1 SGDLS, CDR2 YYNGEE. The CDR3 runs to 11 residues. With 3 bases removed from V and 5 bases from J, the gap between germline ends came to 4 bases. The CDR3 DNA is TGTGCCAGCAGCGCGAGAGATACGCAGTATTTT. Its translation is CASSARDTQYF.

The chain is built from TRBV29-1 and TRBJ1-2, with a weak D call TRBD1 (6 bases). V lost 3 bases and J 7 bases, leaving 9 bases between the germline ends. The CDR3 is made up of 11 amino acids. Germline loops: CDR1 SQVTM, CDR2 ANQGSEA. CDR3 coding DNA: TGCAGCGTTGACATCAGGGGTGGCTACACCTTC. As protein: CSVDIRGGYTF. Full variable domain (remainder filled in from reference TRBV29-1 and TRBJ1-2): SAVISQKPSRDICQRGTSLTIQCQVDSQVTMMFWYRQQPGQSLTLIATANQGSEATYESGFVIDKFPISRPNLTFSTLTVSNMSPEDSSIYLCSVDIRGGYTFGSGTRLTVV.

This clonotype was observed once. The gene calls are TRBV2 and TRBJ2-1, with D tentatively TRBD1 (5 bases). V was shortened by 4 bases and J by 12 bases, with 10 bases between the two germline ends. Germline values: CDR1 SNHLY, CDR2 FYNNEI. CDR3 length: 11 residues. The CDR3 bases are TGTGCCAGCAGTGCAGGGTCAGGGCAGTTCTTC. The encoded protein is CASSAGSGQFF.

CDR3 DNA: TGTGCCTGGAAAAGGGACTATGGCTACACCTTC. Amino acids: CAWKRDYGYTF. The chain employs TRBV30 and TRBJ1-2; D not certain. The V end lost 4 bases, the J end lost 3 bases, and 6 bases lay between the germline ends. The CDR3 totals 11 residues. Germline CDR1 reads GTSNPN; CDR2 reads SVGIG (reference sequence).

This chain joins TRBV5-1 and TRBJ2-1, with 7 positions matching TRBD2. Germline assignment: CDR1 SGHRS and CDR2 YFSETQ. V lost 4 bases to trimming and J lost 9 bases; unmatched junction nucleotides: 10. CDR3 length: 14 residues. The CDR3 sequence: CASSLREGPGEQFF. The CDR3 nucleotides read TGCGCCAGCAGCCTAAGGGAGGGGCCGGGTGAGCAGTTCTTC.

This clonotype appeared a few times. This chain links TRBV3-1 with TRBJ2-1, with D uncertain. The CDR3 has 11 amino acids. Trimming removed 1 base at V and 7 bases at J, with 2 bases between. Germline lookup yields CDR1 LGHDT and CDR2 YNNKEL (reference sequence). The CDR3 DNA reads TGTGCCAGCAGCCAAGGAAATGAGCAGTTCTTC. It specifies CASSQGNEQFF.

The chain uses TRBV30 and TRBJ1-2, with 9 bases that match TRBD1. V gave up 4 bases and J gave up 7 bases; unmatched junction bases: 4. Germline V gene data show CDR1 as GTSNPN and CDR2 as SVGIG (reference sequence). The CDR3 is made up of 12 amino acids. CDR3: CAWTDRGFGYTF. The CDR3 DNA is TGTGCCTGGACAGACAGGGGGTTTGGCTACACCTTC.

J is TRBJ2-5 and V is TRBV25-1; 12 nucleotides agree with TRBD2. The CDR3 contains 17 residues. V lost 6 bases and J lost 5; bases outside the gene matches: 13. Germline lookup yields CDR1 MGHDK and CDR2 SYGVNS. The CDR3 region has the DNA TGTGCCAGCAGCCGCATTAAGACTAGCGGGGGCGGGGAGACCCAGTACTTC. It translates to CASSRIKTSGGGETQYF.

This chain uses TRBV20-1 with TRBJ2-1; a weak D match, TRBD1 (6 bases). Looked up from germline, CDR1 is DFQATT and CDR2 is SNEGSKA (reference sequence). The CDR3 has 15 residues. V was shortened by 0 bases and J by 6 bases, with 15 bases between the two germline ends. The CDR3 DNA sequence: TGCAGTGCTAGAGATGAGACGACAGGCCGCAATGAGCAGTTCTTC. Its translation: CSARDETTGRNEQFF.